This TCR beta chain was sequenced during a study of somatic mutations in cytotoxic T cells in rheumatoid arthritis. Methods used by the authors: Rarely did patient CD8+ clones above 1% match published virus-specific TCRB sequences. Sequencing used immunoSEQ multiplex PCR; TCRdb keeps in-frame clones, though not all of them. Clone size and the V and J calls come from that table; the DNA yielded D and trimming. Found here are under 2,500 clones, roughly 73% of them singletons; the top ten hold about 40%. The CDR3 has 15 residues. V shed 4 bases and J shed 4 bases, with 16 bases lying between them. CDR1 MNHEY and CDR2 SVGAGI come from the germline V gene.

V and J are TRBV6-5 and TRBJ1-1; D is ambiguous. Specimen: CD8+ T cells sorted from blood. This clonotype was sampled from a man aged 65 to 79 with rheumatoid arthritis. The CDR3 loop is CASSLSRVLGTEAFF. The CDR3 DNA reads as TGTGCCAGCAGTTTATCGAGGGTTTTGGGCACTGAAGCTTTCTTT.